The 28 T cell receptor beta chains in this list originate from one sample, sequenced in a study of blood T cell repertoires in COVID-19. Clones were read by immunoSEQ multiplex PCR, and TCRdb kept only the in-frame ones, dropping some. Of 300,000 to 500,000 clones listed, more than 75% are singletons. The sample comprised PBMCs or T cells enriched from blood (not recorded which). All receptors come from a young woman with acute COVID-19.

The J gene is TRBJ2-7, the V gene TRBV2; TRBD1 is a possible D gene (6 bases). Per germline, CDR1 SNHLY and CDR2 FYNNEI. The CDR3 consists of 15 residues. The V end was cut by 3 bases, the J end by 6 bases, with 18 bases between. The CDR3 nucleotides read TGTGCCAGCAGTGATGTCTTGGACAGACTCGGCGAGCAGTACTTC. Translated: CASSDVLDRLGEQYF.

The chain couples TRBV7-2 to TRBJ1-5; 7 bases are shared with TRBD1. J gave up 6 bases and V 5 bases, and 7 bases lay outside the gene matches. Germline values: CDR1 SGHTA, CDR2 FQGNSA. CDR3 size: 14 residues. CDR3 bases: TGTGCCAGCAGCGTCGGACAGGATCCTCAGCCCCAGCATTTT. Amino acid sequence: CASSVGQDPQPQHF.

The chain is built from TRBV5-5 and TRBJ2-1; 11 bases are a match to TRBD1. The CDR3 spans 14 residues. Germline assignment: CDR1 SGHKS and CDR2 YYEKEE (reference sequence). The trim removed 5 bases at V and 7 bases at J, leaving 5 bases unmatched. The CDR3 sequence is CASRGTGGRNEQFF. For the CDR3, the DNA is TGTGCCAGCAGGGGGACAGGGGGGAGAAATGAGCAGTTCTTC.

As concerns this clone: In the same sample, other DNA sequences code for this CDR3. This sequence joins TRBV24-1 and TRBJ2-2; 7 bases agree with TRBD1. This CDR3 region has 12 residues. Per the germline V gene, CDR1 is KGHDR and CDR2 is SFDVKD. Trimming cost V 7 bases and J 5 bases; bases outside gene matches: 0. CDR3 nucleotides: TGTGCCACCAGGACAGGGACCGGGGAGCTGTTTTTT. Translated, it gives CATRTGTGELFF.

Note on this clone: Different DNA sequences within this sample yield the same CDR3. The J gene is TRBJ2-1, the V gene TRBV6-4, with 9 bases lining up with TRBD2. Trimming removed 4 bases from V and 4 bases from J; junction bases left unmatched: 5. Germline CDR1 MRHNA, CDR2 SNTAGT. The CDR3 is made up of 15 amino acids. The DNA of the CDR3 is TGTGCCAGCAGTGCTAGCGGGGAGCCTTACAATGAGCAGTTCTTC. It encodes CASSASGEPYNEQFF.

This chain connects TRBV19 to TRBJ1-2; D not resolved. V lost 4 bases and J 4 bases, leaving 16 bases between the germline ends. The germline gives CDR1 LNHDA, CDR2 SQIVND (reference sequence). The CDR3 extends over 15 amino acids. The CDR3 region has the DNA TGTGCCAGTAGTAGCGAACGTCTGGGGAGCTATGGCTACACCTTC. This encodes CASSSERLGSYGYTF.

The rearrangement uses TRBV28 and TRBJ1-3; D ambiguous. Per the germline V gene, CDR1 is MDHEN and CDR2 is SYDVKM. The CDR3 runs to 15 residues. V gave up 8 bases and J gave up 0 bases, with 14 bases separating them. CDR3 nucleotide sequence: TGTGCCAGCCTCACCTCAACATACTCTGGAAACACCATATATTTT. Translating it yields CASLTSTYSGNTIYF.

V and J are TRBV6-5 and TRBJ1-3, with D unclear. The CDR3 loop spans 13 amino acids. Looked up from germline, CDR1 is MNHEY and CDR2 is SVGAGI. Trimming took off 5 bases at V and 0 bases at J, with 5 bases between the two ends. The CDR3: CASSTVSGNTIYF. CDR3 nucleotides: TGTGCCAGCAGTACAGTCTCTGGAAACACCATATATTTT.

The chain has TRBV24-1 and TRBJ1-2; tentative D call: TRBD1 (6 bases). CDR3 length: 17 amino acids. Per the germline V gene, CDR1 is KGHDR and CDR2 is SFDVKD. V lost 2 bases to trimming and J lost 4 bases, with 19 bases between them. Here the CDR3 DNA reads TGTGCCACCAGTGATTCGTCCGGGGACAAGGGCTTCTATGGCTACACCTTC. This gives the protein CATSDSSGDKGFYGYTF.

In the case of this clone: The identical CDR3 is also encoded by other nucleotide sequences in the sample. The gene calls are TRBV28 and TRBJ1-5, with 7 bases fitting TRBD1. The germline V gene has CDR1 MDHEN and CDR2 SYDVKM. The V and J ends lost 1 base and 0 bases, in that order; junction bases with no gene match: 0. The CDR3 extends over 15 amino acids. The CDR3 region has the DNA TGTGCCAGCAGTTTATCAGGGGGTAGCAATCAGCCCCAGCATTTT. It specifies CASSLSGGSNQPQHF. Filled out from reference TRBV28 and TRBJ1-5, the complete variable domain reads DVKVTQSSRYLVKRTGEKVFLECVQDMDHENMFWYRQDPGLGLRLIYFSYDVKMKEKGDIPEGYSVSREKKERFSLILESASTNQTSMYLCASSLSGGSNQPQHFGDGTRLSIL.

The chain employs TRBV25-1 and TRBJ2-2; 8 bases map to TRBD1. Germline assignment: CDR1 MGHDK and CDR2 SYGVNS. V lost 4 bases to trimming and J lost 5 bases; unmatched junction nucleotides: 12. The CDR3 is 17 amino acids. The CDR3 loop is CASSGAGQGAMTGELFF. As DNA, the CDR3 is TGTGCCAGCAGTGGGGCCGGGCAGGGGGCCATGACCGGGGAGCTGTTTTTT.

This chain links TRBV15 with TRBJ1-6; D gene unclear. The V gene lost 8 bases and the J gene lost 3 bases, with 11 bases spanning the gap. The CDR3 has 14 amino acids. CDR1 is LNHNV, CDR2 YYDKDF, per germline (reference sequence). Written as DNA, the CDR3 is TGTGCCACCGGCGGGTCCCTCTATAATTCACCCCTCCACTTT. Amino acid sequence: CATGGSLYNSPLHF.

The J gene is TRBJ1-1, the V gene TRBV30; D possibly corresponds to TRBD1 (6 bases). The germline CDR1 and CDR2 sequences are GTSNPN and SVGIG (reference sequence). V lost 2 bases to trimming and J lost 7 bases, with 23 bases between them. This CDR3 has 16 amino acids. Here the CDR3 reads CAWSLTGQVRTREAFF. The CDR3 nucleotides are TGTGCCTGGAGTCTAACGGGACAAGTACGAACACGTGAAGCTTTCTTT. The complete variable domain, with remaining parts taken from reference TRBV30 and TRBJ1-1, reads SQTIHQWPATLVQPVGSPLSLECTVEGTSNPNLYWYRQAAGRGLQLLFYSVGIGQISSEVPQNLSASRPQDRQFILSSKKLLLSDSGFYLCAWSLTGQVRTREAFFGQGTRLTVV.

The V gene is TRBV5-6, the J gene TRBJ1-2; unclear D gene. Germline lookup yields CDR1 SGHDT and CDR2 YYEEEE. There are 12 residues in the CDR3. Trimming shortened V by 2 bases and J by 0 bases, and 2 bases separated the two germline ends. CDR3 sequence: CASSFTNYGYTF. The CDR3, as DNA: TGTGCCAGCAGCTTCACTAACTATGGCTACACCTTC.

The CDR3 is CASSLTPGSYNEQFF. For the CDR3, the DNA is TGTGCCAGCAGCTTAACGCCAGGGTCCTACAATGAGCAGTTCTTC. This chain uses TRBV7-3 with TRBJ2-1, with TRBD1 as a possible D gene (5 bases). The CDR3 covers 15 residues. Trimming took off 0 bases at V and 1 base at J, with 7 bases between the two ends. The germline gives CDR1 SGHTA, CDR2 FQGTGA. The full variable domain, completed using reference TRBV7-3 and TRBJ2-1, is GAGVSQTPSNKVTEKGKYVELRCDPISGHTALYWYRQSLGQGPEFLIYFQGTGAADDSGLPNDRFFAVRPEGSVSTLKIQRTERGDSAVYLCASSLTPGSYNEQFFGPGTRLTVL.

The J gene is TRBJ1-2, the V gene TRBV10-2, with D perhaps matching TRBD1 (5 bases). Trimming removed 6 bases from V and 2 bases from J, with 10 bases in between. The CDR3 covers 13 residues. Looked up from germline, CDR1 is WSHSY and CDR2 is SAAADI. CDR3 residues: CASSTGQNYGYTF. The CDR3 DNA reads TGCGCCAGCAGCACCGGACAAAACTATGGCTACACCTTC.

This clone appeared a single time. This chain links TRBV29-1 with TRBJ1-2, with no clear D. The CDR3 is 14 amino acids. CDR1 is SQVTM, CDR2 ANQGSEA, per germline. Trimming shortened V by 5 bases and J by 4 bases, and 17 bases separated the two germline ends. The CDR3 loop reads CSVRERLNIYGYTF. The CDR3 nucleotides read TGCAGCGTTCGGGAGAGGCTCAACATCTATGGCTACACCTTC.

CDR3 nucleotides: TGTGCCAGCAGCCCCCGGGGTAGCGAAGCTTTCTTT. Amino acids: CASSPRGSEAFF. The rearrangement joins TRBV5-5 to TRBJ1-1; D not resolved. The V end was cut by 4 bases, the J end by 8 bases, with 12 bases between. Germline V gives CDR1 SGHKS, CDR2 YYEKEE (reference sequence). This CDR3 spans 12 amino acids.

CDR3 region: CAWSVPGSMNTEAFF. The CDR3 DNA follows: TGTGCCTGGAGTGTACCTGGGAGCATGAACACTGAAGCTTTCTTT. J is TRBJ1-1 and V is TRBV30; D is unresolved. CDR1 is GTSNPN, CDR2 SVGIG, per germline (reference sequence). The CDR3 length is 15 residues. V was shortened by 0 bases and J by 0 bases, with 11 bases between the two germline ends.

The chain has TRBV9 and TRBJ2-3; D may be TRBD2 (5 bases). CDR1 is SGDLS and CDR2 is YYNGEE in the germline V gene. Trimming stripped 1 base from V and 0 bases from J, with 12 bases between. This CDR3 comprises 16 residues. CDR3 sequence (DNA): TGTGCCAGCAGCGTATTATTAGTAGCGAGCACAGATACGCAGTATTTT. It is translated as CASSVLLVASTDTQYF.

The chain is built from TRBV6-5 and TRBJ2-7, with a tentative D call TRBD2 (5 bases). Germline V lookup: CDR1 MNHEY, CDR2 SVGAGI. The CDR3 runs to 13 residues. Trimming left V 7 bases short and J 2 bases short, with 12 bases between. CDR3 residues: CASKTGLTYEQYF. The CDR3 DNA reads TGTGCCAGCAAGACCGGACTGACCTACGAGCAGTACTTC.

The V call is TRBV7-2, the J call TRBJ1-5; D not certain. The CDR3 is made up of 13 amino acids. V gave up 3 bases and J gave up 4 bases, with 7 bases separating them. Per germline, CDR1 SGHTA and CDR2 FQGNSA. The CDR3 DNA reads TGTGCCAGCAGCTTCCGGGAAAATCAGCCCCAGCATTTT. The encoded protein is CASSFRENQPQHF.

This rearrangement joins TRBV2 to TRBJ1-2, with D unclear. This CDR3 comprises 14 residues. The germline CDR1 and CDR2 sequences are SNHLY and FYNNEI. V lost 0 bases and J 7 bases, leaving 12 bases between the germline ends. CDR3 DNA: TGTGCCAGCAGTGAAGCGCTTCGGGGTAGTGGCTACACCTTC. Translating it yields CASSEALRGSGYTF.

This clone is a singleton in its sample. The sample holds other DNA sequences that translate to the same CDR3. This chain connects TRBV5-1 to TRBJ1-1, with 7 bases identical to TRBD1. V lost 3 bases to trimming and J lost 1 base; unmatched junction nucleotides: 3. The CDR3 has 14 residues. Germline values: CDR1 SGHRS, CDR2 YFSETQ. DNA for the CDR3: TGCGCCAGCAGCTCTCAGGGGGGGAACACTGAAGCTTTCTTT. Translation: CASSSQGGNTEAFF.

The chain carries TRBV18 and TRBJ2-5; maybe TRBD2 (5 bases). This CDR3 contains 14 residues. Deletions cut 0 bases from V and 4 bases from J, with 9 bases between. Per germline, CDR1 KGHSH and CDR2 LQKENI. The CDR3: CASSPPGGGETQYF. The CDR3 nucleotides read TGTGCCAGCTCACCACCCGGAGGTGGAGAGACCCAGTACTTC.

The chain links TRBV4-1 to TRBJ2-7; D perhaps matches TRBD1 (6 bases). Germline V gene lookup returns CDR1 MGHRA and CDR2 YSYEKL. The length of the CDR3 is 14 residues. V shed 2 bases and J shed 6 bases, with 14 bases lying between them. CDR3 sequence reads: CASSQSETGIEQYF. The DNA of the CDR3 is TGCGCCAGCAGCCAAAGTGAGACAGGCATCGAGCAGTACTTC.

V gene TRBV9 combines with J gene TRBJ2-1; TRBD1 might be the D (6 bases). This CDR3 comprises 15 residues. Germline values: CDR1 SGDLS, CDR2 YYNGEE. Trimming left V 0 bases short and J 0 bases short, with 7 bases between. The CDR3 here is CASSVATGSYNEQFF. The CDR3 DNA is TGTGCCAGCAGCGTAGCGACAGGCTCCTACAATGAGCAGTTCTTC.

In its sample, this clone was seen a few times. V usage is TRBV6-2 or TRBV6-3 and J usage is TRBJ1-2, with 7 bases that match TRBD1. The V gene end was trimmed by 6 bases and the J gene end by 3 bases; junction bases not matched to a gene: 7. The germline CDR1 and CDR2 sequences are MNHEY and SVGEGT. The CDR3 contains 14 residues. Here the CDR3 DNA reads TGTGCCAGCAGCTCCCCTGACAGGGACTATGGCTACACCTTC. Translation: CASSSPDRDYGYTF.